The TCR beta chain under discussion was sequenced for a study of cytomegalovirus exposure and HLA in healthy donors. The PCR made use of 60 Vbeta and 13 Jbeta primers. Sequenced by immunoSEQ multiplex PCR; TCRdb stores in-frame clones only, minus some. Counted here are 200,000 to 250,000 clones, roughly four fifths occurring once; the ten biggest clones make up approximately 0.62%. V gave up 0 bases and J gave up 5 bases, with 8 bases separating them. Germline values: CDR1 SGHKS, CDR2 YYEKEE (reference sequence). The CDR3 is 14 amino acids. On this clone itself: Its antigen remains unidentified.

Whole-study findings and limits: Being productive about 87% or about 30% of the time was typical of most TCR beta V segments in an earlier analysis.

The chain joins TRBV5-5 to TRBJ2-2; D is possibly TRBD1 (6 bases). This TCR derives from a woman aged 40 to 55 in good health and CMV-seronegative. Sequences were obtained from PBMCs. DNA of the CDR3: TGTGCCAGCAGCTTGGAGGACAGAACCGGGGAGCTGTTTTTT. This codes for CASSLEDRTGELFF.